This T cell receptor (beta chain) comes out of a study of blood T cell repertoires in COVID-19. Across the whole study: Donors in the United States, Italy and Spain gave samples during acute or convalescent COVID-19. Nucleic acid was either cDNA or gDNA, and it came from T cells, B-cell-depleted T cells, or PBMCs.

In the study's own analysis: The authors estimated nucleated cell counts from reference gene primer amplification. Only in-frame clones appear in the TCRdb table, and some are missing; sequencing was by immunoSEQ multiplex PCR. That table supplies the V and J calls and clone size; D and trimming were determined from the DNA. There are about 100,000 clones in the sample; roughly 90% occur only once, and approximately 7.3% lies in the top ten. Sequenced material: peripheral blood. This clonotype was sampled from a man aged 25-45 years in a cohort sampled during active COVID-19.

The CDR3 here is CASSPNREMREAFF. CDR3 DNA: TGTGCCAGCTCACCGAACAGGGAAATGAGGGAAGCTTTCTTT. This chain uses TRBV18 with TRBJ1-1; tentative D call: TRBD1 (6 bases). The ends were cut back, 3 bases at V and 8 bases at J, with 16 bases in the middle. This CDR3 is built from 14 residues. Germline CDR1 reads KGHSH; CDR2 reads LQKENI. The full variable domain, its missing parts supplied by reference TRBV18 and TRBJ1-1, is NAGVMQNPRHLVRRRGQEARLRCSPMKGHSHVYWYRQLPEEGLKFMVYLQKENIIDESGMPKERFSAEFPKEGPSILRIQQVVRGDSAAYFCASSPNREMREAFFGQGTRLTVV.